This TCR beta chain was identified during a study of blood T cell repertoires in COVID-19. Study as a whole: From T cells, B-cell-depleted T cells, or PBMCs came the material, which was cDNA or gDNA.

Recruits, aged roughly 18 to 90 years, lived in 24 US areas. Two negative PCRs, clearance, or symptom resolution had been documented for recovered Cohort 3 donors. This clone was detected once. Data came from immunoSEQ multiplex PCR; TCRdb stores just in-frame clones and leaves some out. The table shows roughly 290,000 clones, with around 85% occurring only once. Sequencing input: PBMCs or T cells enriched from blood (not recorded which). The receptor's source is a middle-aged woman who had recovered from COVID-19.

Written as DNA, the CDR3 is TGCGCCAGCAGCCGGTCGGGTTACTATGGCTACACCTTC. Translated: CASSRSGYYGYTF. The gene calls are TRBV4-3 and TRBJ1-2; D not resolved. CDR1 and CDR2 (germline): LGHNA, YSLEER. Trimming took 4 bases from V and 3 from J, leaving 9 bases between them. CDR3 length: 13 residues.